This paragraph covers one T cell receptor beta chain sequence. The target antigen is unknown. Method: immunoSEQ multiplex PCR; TCRdb's copy keeps in-frame clones and lacks some. The sample has 50,000 to 60,000 clones, 82% seen once; the top ten hold more than 5.5%. The source of the sample is a study of radiotherapy plus CTLA-4 blockade in lung cancer. Whole-study findings and limits: Tumor-derived TCR clones expanded in blood after radiotherapy plus ipilimumab.

The CDR3 is 15 residues long. The V gene end was trimmed by 6 bases and the J gene end by 0 bases; junction bases not matched to a gene: 5. Germline V gives CDR1 LNHDA, CDR2 SQIVND (reference sequence). Material: peripheral blood, obtained from a patient treated with radiotherapy plus ipilimumab. The receptor was isolated from a human donor with non-small cell lung cancer whose response to radiotherapy plus ipilimumab could not be evaluated. This chain uses TRBV19 with TRBJ2-1; 7 bases line up with TRBD2. CDR3 in amino acids: CASSQSGASYNEQFF. CDR3 coding DNA: TGTGCCAGTAGCCAAAGCGGGGCCTCCTACAATGAGCAGTTCTTC.